The 10 T cell receptor beta chains below all came from one sample that was sequenced in a study of blood T cell repertoires in COVID-19. Repertoires were generated with immunoSEQ multiplex PCR, while TCRdb's copy carries only in-frame clones and drops some. The data contain about 90,000 clones, roughly 72% of them singletons. Sequenced input: peripheral blood. These receptors all stem from a man between 70 and 80 years old with acute or convalescent COVID-19.

The chain is built from TRBV7-9 and TRBJ1-1; D not resolved. The CDR3 contains 13 residues. The germline V and J ends were trimmed by 7 bases and 1 base, with 10 bases remaining between them. Germline-derived CDR1 and CDR2 are SEHNR and FQNEAQ (reference sequence). CDR3 DNA: TGTGCCAGCAATTCGGCAGGGAACACTGAAGCTTTCTTT. This translates into CASNSAGNTEAFF.

The V call is TRBV5-1, the J call TRBJ1-4; perhaps TRBD1 as D (5 bases). V gave up 4 bases and J gave up 7 bases, with 17 bases separating them. The CDR3 totals 15 residues. CDR1 is SGHRS and CDR2 is YFSETQ in the germline V gene. CDR3 sequence (DNA): TGCGCCAGCAGCGCCGAAGCAGGGTCGAGTGAAAAACTGTTTTTT. Translating gives CASSAEAGSSEKLFF.

The chain carries TRBV5-4 and TRBJ1-1; D not resolved. The CDR3 sequence is 13 residues long. CDR1 is SGHNT and CDR2 is YYREEE in the germline V gene (reference sequence). Trimming cost V 0 bases and J 1 base, with 4 bases left between them. CDR3 residues: CASSLAGNTEAFF. In nucleotides, the CDR3 is TGTGCCAGCAGCTTGGCCGGGAACACTGAAGCTTTCTTT.

The rearrangement uses TRBV14 and TRBJ2-7; possibly TRBD1 for D (5 bases). Germline CDR1 is SGHDN and CDR2 is FVKESK. The CDR3 runs to 15 residues. V shed 1 base and J shed 5 bases, with 15 bases lying between them. CDR3 amino acids: CASSQVWQGRDEQYF. The CDR3, as DNA: TGTGCCAGCAGCCAAGTGTGGCAGGGAAGGGACGAGCAGTACTTC.

This chain joins TRBV5-1 and TRBJ2-2; 11 bases agree with TRBD2. In germline, CDR1 is SGHRS, CDR2 YFSETQ. V trimming: 4 bases; J trimming: 7 bases; junction bases outside the gene matches: 6. The CDR3 is 15 residues long. The CDR3 loop is CASSPLAGEIGELFF. The CDR3 bases are TGCGCCAGCAGCCCACTAGCGGGAGAGATCGGGGAGCTGTTTTTT.

The CDR3 DNA reads as TGTGCCAGCAGTCCCTACTCCGGGACAGGGAATGAAAAACTGTTTTTT. It codes for CASSPYSGTGNEKLFF. V is TRBV27 and J is TRBJ1-4, with TRBD1 matching over 9 bases. CDR1 MNHEY and CDR2 SMNVEV come from the germline V gene (reference sequence). The length of the CDR3 is 16 residues. J lost 5 bases, V lost 5 bases, and 9 bases had no gene match.

The chain recombines TRBV27 with TRBJ2-7; 7 bases match TRBD1. V lost 5 bases and J lost 6; bases outside the gene matches: 10. Germline-derived CDR1 and CDR2 are MNHEY and SMNVEV (reference sequence). The CDR3 consists of 14 residues. The CDR3: CASSPLTGMGEQYV. The CDR3 DNA reads TGTGCCAGCAGTCCCCTGACAGGGATGGGCGAGCAGTACGTC.

The rearrangement uses TRBV28 and TRBJ2-7; 7 bases agree with TRBD2. This CDR3 is built from 13 residues. From germline, CDR1 is MDHEN and CDR2 SYDVKM. With 3 bases clipped from V and 3 bases from J, the junction kept 2 bases outside the gene matches. This CDR3 reads CASSFGGGYEQYF. The CDR3 coding sequence is TGTGCCAGCAGTTTTGGGGGGGGCTACGAGCAGTACTTC.

As DNA, the CDR3 is TGTGCCAGCAGTCTGGACAGTGGAGGCAATCAGCCCCAGCATTTT. It codes for CASSLDSGGNQPQHF. V usage is TRBV28 and J usage is TRBJ1-5; a possible D gene is TRBD1 (6 bases). The V gene's germline CDR1 is MDHEN and CDR2 SYDVKM. The CDR3 spans 15 residues. Trimming cost V 5 bases and J 2 bases, with 13 bases left between them.

The chain combines TRBV28 with TRBJ1-1, with 7 bases that match TRBD1. This CDR3 contains 15 residues. Germline CDR1 and CDR2: MDHEN and SYDVKM. Trimming took 2 bases from V and 0 from J; bases not matched to a gene: 3. The CDR3 region has the DNA TGTGCCAGCAGTTTAAGGGGACAGTTGAACACTGAAGCTTTCTTT. This sequence encodes CASSLRGQLNTEAFF.